The rows below give T cell receptor beta chains drawn from one sample of a study of shared clonotypes between healthy human individuals. The method was immunoSEQ multiplex PCR; TCRdb's version includes in-frame clones alone and lacks a portion of them. Found here are 2 million to 2.5 million clones, over 90% of them singletons; the top ten hold under 0.45%. Sequencing was done on a sample of naive CD4+ T cells from PBMCs. These receptors originate from a man between 18 and 29 years old in good health. Some clones in this sample may be carry-over from other donors' samples. Both conserved end residues are trimmed from each CDR3.

>TRBV5-1
ASSLGVASEQY
>TRBV7-8
ASSVRSRGETQY
>TRBV19
ASGDRSYQPQH
>TRBV28
ASSIGRWERTQY
>TRBV18
ASSPRGDTEAF
>TRBV6-1
ASSEGTSGYTGELF
>TRBV9
ASSAGVSGDYGYT
>TRBV9
ASSPFPGQPQH
>TRBV25-1
ASSDVKRGRYY
>TRBV6-5
ASSYSTRGVGGELF
>TRBV25-1
ASSEWGEQF
>TRBV27
ASSLIGTLGTSHPGKLF
>TRBV27
ASSSRQGKNTEAF
>TRBV11-3
ASSYSGRSDEQF
>TRBV18
ASSPPGQPSGGTKF
>TRBV6-5
ASTRDGEQAF
>TRBV11-3
ASSLGRGHSYEQY